Listed below are T cell receptor beta chains from one sample, sequenced in a study of blood T cell repertoires in COVID-19. Repertoires were generated with immunoSEQ multiplex PCR, while TCRdb's copy carries only in-frame clones and drops some. The table has hundreds of thousands of clones, 75% to 90% seen once. Sequencing was performed on peripheral blood. Source of these receptors: a woman aged 40 to 50 who had recovered from COVID-19. The CDR3 runs from the conserved cysteine through the conserved F or W. D genes are given only for firm matches. The size entry is marked missing in some rows and otherwise reads once, few, many or a size class.

V	size	J	D	length	DNA	CDR3
TRBV3-1/TRBV3-2	few	TRBJ1-3	-	17	TGTGCCAGCAGCCCTCAGAGGGGGGCGGGAGGTGGAAACACCATATATTTT	CASSPQRGAGGGNTIYF
TRBV4-1	-	TRBJ2-2	TRBD2	14	TGCGCCAGCAGCCCTCGGGGGGTAACCGGGGAGCTGTTTTTT	CASSPRGVTGELFF
TRBV20-1	-	TRBJ1-2	-	11	TGCAGTGCGGTGACAAACTATGGCTACACCTTC	CSAVTNYGYTF
TRBV5-1	-	TRBJ2-7	-	14	TGCGCCAGCAGCGACCCCGGCAGGGCCTACGAGCAGTACTTC	CASSDPGRAYEQYF
TRBV5-5	-	TRBJ1-5	TRBD1	15	TGTGCCAGCAGCTTACAGGGGGTTGGGGATCAGCCCCAGCATTTT	CASSLQGVGDQPQHF
TRBV9	-	TRBJ1-1	-	15	TGTGCCAGCAGCGTAGGAGGCAGTCCGGGCACTGAAGCTTTCTTT	CASSVGGSPGTEAFF
TRBV6-1	-	TRBJ1-5	TRBD1	14	TGTGCCAGCAGTGAACAGGGGGCGAATCAGCCCCAGCATTTT	CASSEQGANQPQHF
TRBV5-6	-	TRBJ2-7	-	17	TGTGCCAGCAGCTTCCAGGGGTACTTCGCACCCTCCTACGAGCAGTACTTC	CASSFQGYFAPSYEQYF
TRBV19	-	TRBJ2-1	TRBD1	17	TGTGCCAGTAGTCTCACCGGGACAGGGTTCCCCTACAATGAGCAGTTCTTC	CASSLTGTGFPYNEQFF
TRBV2	-	TRBJ1-2	-	13	TGTGCCAGCAATTTAGCGCCGGAGGGGGGCTACACCTTC	CASNLAPEGGYTF
TRBV9	-	TRBJ2-7	-	14	TGTGCCAGCAGCGTTTCGGCAGGGCTCTACGAGCAGTACTTC	CASSVSAGLYEQYF
TRBV5-1	-	TRBJ2-5	TRBD1	15	TGCGCCAGCAGTCAGGGGGCGAGTGCGGGAGAGACCCAGTACTTC	CASSQGASAGETQYF
TRBV4-2	-	TRBJ1-1	-	13	TGTGCCAGCAGCCAAGATTCTGGCCGTGAAGCTTTCTTT	CASSQDSGREAFF
TRBV19	-	TRBJ1-2	-	12	TGTGCCAGTAGGATGGGGCAAAGTGGCTACACCTTC	CASRMGQSGYTF
TRBV12-3/TRBV12-4	-	TRBJ1-5	-	12	TGTGCCAGCAGTTCGGGGTATCAGCCCCAGCATTTT	CASSSGYQPQHF
TRBV3-1/TRBV3-2	-	TRBJ2-2	TRBD1	15	TGTGCCAGCAGGGGACAGGGGGCGAACACCGGGGAGCTGTTTTTT	CASRGQGANTGELFF
TRBV6-2/TRBV6-3	-	TRBJ2-7	TRBD1	15	TGTGCCAGCAGTTACGGGGGGACAGGCTCCTACGAGCAGTACTTC	CASSYGGTGSYEQYF
TRBV19	-	TRBJ2-7	-	15	TGTGCCACCGGCCTTCTGGGGACACAGGGTTACGAGCAGTACTTC	CATGLLGTQGYEQYF
TRBV6-2/TRBV6-3	-	TRBJ1-2	-	16	TGTGCCAGCAGTTACTCGGACAGCTCAGCTAACTATGGCTACACCTTC	CASSYSDSSANYGYTF
TRBV28	-	TRBJ1-1	TRBD1	13	TGTGCCAGCTGGGACAGGGGATCCACTGAAGCTTTCTTT	CASWDRGSTEAFF
TRBV27	-	TRBJ2-1	TRBD2	15	TGTGCCAGCACCCCGGGGACTAGCGGTTCCAATGAGCAGTTCTTC	CASTPGTSGSNEQFF
TRBV18	-	TRBJ2-3	-	14	TGTGCCAGCTCACCACGAGCTAACACAGATACGCAGTATTTT	CASSPRANTDTQYF
TRBV6-5	few	TRBJ1-2	-	14	TGTGCCAGCGGCCTGAGGCGGGGGATCTATGGCTACACCTTC	CASGLRRGIYGYTF
TRBV6-1	-	TRBJ2-7	-	12	TGTGCCAGCAGTGAAAGGGGCTACGAGCAGTACTTC	CASSERGYEQYF
TRBV5-5	-	TRBJ2-3	TRBD1	15	TGTGCCAGCAGCCCCGAGACAGGGGTCACAGATACGCAGTATTTT	CASSPETGVTDTQYF
TRBV2	-	TRBJ1-1	-	13	TGTGCCAGCAGGGTAGAGAGGGACACTGAAGCTTTCTTT	CASRVERDTEAFF
TRBV7-9	-	TRBJ2-1	TRBD2	16	TGTGCCAGCAGCTTAGTAGCGGGGGATTCCTACAATGAGCAGTTCTTC	CASSLVAGDSYNEQFF
TRBV9	-	TRBJ2-5	TRBD2	16	TGTGCCAGCACGATCGGGGAGGGGCTCATGCTGGAGACCCAGTACTTC	CASTIGEGLMLETQYF
TRBV7-8	-	TRBJ2-2	-	15	TGTGCCAGCAGCTTACGGCGGCTAAACACCGGGGAGCTGTTTTTT	CASSLRRLNTGELFF
TRBV24-1	-	TRBJ2-7	TRBD1	14	TGTGCCACCACCGGGGCAGGGGGTGCCTACGAGCAGTACTTC	CATTGAGGAYEQYF
TRBV7-2	-	TRBJ1-2	-	14	TGTGCCAGCAGCTTGTGGGCCTCTGGGAGGGGCTACACCTTC	CASSLWASGRGYTF
TRBV19	-	TRBJ1-1	TRBD1	14	TGTGCCAGTAGTAGAGACAGGGCGGACACTGAAGCTTTCTTT	CASSRDRADTEAFF
TRBV3-1/TRBV3-2	-	TRBJ2-7	-	15	TGTGCCAGCAGCCAGGCAGGTGCAGGTTCCTACGAGCAGTACTTC	CASSQAGAGSYEQYF
TRBV7-9	-	TRBJ1-5	-	12	TGTGCCAGCAGCTTAGGCGGTCGGCCCCAGCATTTT	CASSLGGRPQHF
TRBV27	-	TRBJ1-4	-	16	TGTGCCAGCAGCCGAGGAGGAGTTGCAACTAATGAAAAACTGTTTTTT	CASSRGGVATNEKLFF
TRBV3-1/TRBV3-2	-	TRBJ2-6	-	17	TGTGCCAGCAGCCAGACGCGGGGATTTTCTGGGGCCAACGTCCTGACTTTC	CASSQTRGFSGANVLTF
TRBV5-6	-	TRBJ1-2	-	11	TGTGCCAGCAGCCTGAACTATGGCTACACCTTC	CASSLNYGYTF
TRBV20-1	-	TRBJ2-5	TRBD1	14	TGCAGTGCCAGTAAACAGGGGGTACAAGAGACCCAGTACTTC	CSASKQGVQETQYF
TRBV5-1	-	TRBJ1-1	-	14	TGCGCCAGCAGCTTAGCAAAGTCTAACACTGAAGCTTTCTTT	CASSLAKSNTEAFF
TRBV18	once	TRBJ1-2	-	14	TGTGCCAGCTCACCACCCCGACAGATCTATGGCTACACCTTC	CASSPPRQIYGYTF
TRBV5-6	-	TRBJ1-4	-	15	TGTGCCAGCAGCTGGGGGACTGAAGAAAATGAAAAACTGTTTTTT	CASSWGTEENEKLFF
TRBV7-3	few	TRBJ1-1	TRBD1	14	TGTGCCAGCAGTCTCACAGGGGCGAACACTGAAGCTTTCTTT	CASSLTGANTEAFF